The T cell receptor (beta chain) under discussion was sequenced for a study of T cells in Graves' hyperthyroidism and ophthalmopathy (dated by TCRdb to the late 2010s). Regarding the research as a whole: Peripheral blood was collected at initial diagnosis, before any treatment. Following sampling, methimazole starting at 30 mg daily was given to hyperthyroidism patients, and high-dose intravenous methylprednisolone was given to ophthalmopathy patients. The 90 to 100 discovery patients were randomly split 7:3 into training and test sets. An independent validation cohort of around 19 hyperthyroidism patients and 17 patients who later progressed to ophthalmopathy tested prospective prediction of ophthalmopathy. The study also compared thyroid tissue and blood T-cell repertoires from more than 5 Graves' hyperthyroidism patients. To identify TCR V-J signatures that set the groups apart, the researchers used a discovery cohort of 90 to 100 patients, made up of around 42 with Graves' ophthalmopathy and some 58 with stable Graves' hyperthyroidism. The paper reports TCR Vbeta CDR3 sequencing of 140 or so peripheral blood samples: approximately 41 ophthalmopathy, about 75 hyperthyroidism and around 17 progressor patients. Broader findings and caveats from the paper: Sample size was not statistically predetermined, and blinding of investigators to group allocation was not performed. In validation, the model predicted progression to ophthalmopathy a median of about 6 months before onset, with about 70% sensitivity and around 76% specificity. Ophthalmopathy was separated from stable hyperthyroidism by a 13 V-J signature model, with approximately 85% sensitivity and about 81% specificity obtained in cross-validation and 80%/75% obtained in testing. Most expanded thyroid clonotypes (frequency above 0.001) were also detected in blood, a finding suggesting that blood repertoires may reflect thyroid immune responses.

Stable Graves' hyperthyroidism was defined as no progression to ophthalmopathy during 18 months of follow-up. Hyperthyroidism patients were newly diagnosed, had a disease duration of under 2 months, and were aged 18 to 65 years. Patients with uncontrolled infections, other autoimmune diseases, pregnancy or lactation were excluded. Clinical symptoms, serum thyroxine and TRAb, thyroid ultrasound, and orbital computed tomography formed the basis for the diagnoses. PBMCs were separated from under 12 ml of fresh peripheral blood using Ficoll-Paque density gradient centrifugation. Trizol reagent was used to extract total RNA, and RNA quality was then checked on an Agilent 2100 Bioanalyzer. Points on this clonotype: Its antigen is still unknown. Base-call qualities are not available, and no considerably larger clone is one nucleotide away.

Measured from the cysteine to the phenylalanine, the CDR3 is 19 residues long. Solely the CDR3 DNA is kept, with 57 bases framed from the first base. The junction shows trimming of 3 bases on V and 4 bases on J, and the gene matches do not reach 14 bases of it. Reading the germline V gene gives CDR1 KGHSH and CDR2 LQKENI. The TCR beta CDR3 regions were amplified from RNA transcripts. For the first round of RT-PCR on the TCR CDR3, the HTBI primer set was used together with the Qiagen OneStep RT-PCR kit. A second multiplex PCR round built the libraries, followed by size selection and purification. Libraries were sequenced paired-end with 100 bp reads on an Illumina HiSeq2000. In the original analysis: Raw data were processed with SOAPnuke, discarding reads with adapters, uncalled bases, mean Phred below 15, or no exact constant-primer or identifier match. High-quality paired reads were merged using COPE v1.2.5, and each unique nucleotide sequence was defined as a clonotype. MiTCR v1.1 was used to align the clonotypes against IMGT TRBV, TRBD and TRBJ reference segments. The analysis included only V-J combinations with a frequency above 0.0001, which together covered 99% to 99.2% of the repertoires. A TCS score was defined as the ratio of F50 (clonal expansion) to E x V (chaos), with BLOSUM62-based TCRdist applied between CDR3 peptides within each V-J. Welch's t-statistics and random forest reduced 514 V-J features to 10 to 15, which were used in a naive Bayes classifier (R e1071). TCRdb redid the processing of the public reads, applying fastp at Q25 and MiXCR, and retained in-frame beta chains. Here each entry gathers all rows of one CDR3 protein and keeps the most common genes and DNA. In this record, the V and J calls reflect TCRdb's handling and not the investigators' own analysis. Recorded for this sample are 300,000 to 400,000 distinct CDR3 sequences; about 13% of them occurred a single time. The ten largest account for around a tenth of the sample.

Sequencing was carried out using blood. The chain was built from TRBV18 and TRBJ2-7; TRBD2 lines up with 14 middle nucleotides. This clonotype was sampled from a woman younger than 35 with Graves' hyperthyroidism. The CDR3 loop reads CASSPYDHGTSGGLYEQYF. The DNA sequence is TGTGCCAGCTCACCCTATGACCACGGGACTAGCGGGGGCCTTTACGAGCAGTACTTC. Here the CDR3 is joined to the reference TRBV18 and TRBJ2-7 genes, and the full variable domain is: NAGVMQNPRHLVRRRGQEARLRCSPMKGHSHVYWYRQLPEEGLKFMVYLQKENIIDESGMPKERFSAEFPKEGPSILRIQQVVRGDSAAYFCASSPYDHGTSGGLYEQYFGPGTRLTVT.